The text below deals with one T cell receptor (beta chain). Its antigen remains unidentified. The missing conserved phenylalanine or tryptophan at the end of this CDR3 makes a read error likely. The record originates from a study of T cell repertoires in cytomegalovirus infection. Study-wide background: Through public TCR beta signatures, both CMV infection and matching HLA type were indicated.

The study's findings and limits: People with CMV and the relevant HLA were identified by cumulative public TCR beta family frequency. What dominated the ex vivo response were HLA-C-restricted CMV-specific TCR beta clonotypes.

TCRdb independently ran MiXCR on the reads; one entry per CDR3 protein. The data show fewer than 550,000 distinct CDR3 sequences, about 11% seen once. Source material: PBMCs. The receptor was derived from a human donor in good health (CMV status not recorded). Some clones in this sample may be carry-over from other donors' samples.

The CDR3: CASSLQGTGNTIYL. The CDR3 DNA reads TGTGCCAGCAGCTTACAGGGGACTGGAAACACCATATATCTT. The gene calls are TRBV7-4 and TRBJ1-3, with TRBD1 as a possible D gene (6 bases). From germline, CDR1 is SGHVT and CDR2 SQSDAQ. V was trimmed by 2 bases and J by 2 bases, leaving 7 bases between them. The CDR3 covers 14 residues.